Reported below is one T cell receptor beta chain. Germline lookup yields CDR1 LGHNA and CDR2 YNFKEQ. V lost 1 base to trimming and J lost 8 bases, with 11 bases between them. The CDR3 loop spans 14 amino acids. Per the original data handling: From reference gene primer amplification, estimates of nucleated cell counts were derived. Sequencing used immunoSEQ multiplex PCR; TCRdb keeps in-frame clones, though not all of them. Clonal size and the V and J genes are those of that table, whereas D and trimming came from the DNA. The sample yields 150,000 to 200,000 clones, 70% to 90% seen once. The source of the sample is a study of blood T cell repertoires in COVID-19. Study-wide background: Acute and convalescent COVID-19 samples came from the United States, Italy and Spain. The analysed material was cDNA or gDNA that came from T cells, B-cell-depleted T cells, or PBMCs.

The specimen sequenced was peripheral blood. The TCR comes from a man aged 55 to 70 with acute or convalescent COVID-19. The chain carries TRBV4-2 and TRBJ1-4; D is undetermined. CDR3 sequence: CASSQVELREKLFF. DNA of the CDR3: TGTGCCAGCAGCCAAGTGGAGTTGAGGGAAAAACTGTTTTTT.